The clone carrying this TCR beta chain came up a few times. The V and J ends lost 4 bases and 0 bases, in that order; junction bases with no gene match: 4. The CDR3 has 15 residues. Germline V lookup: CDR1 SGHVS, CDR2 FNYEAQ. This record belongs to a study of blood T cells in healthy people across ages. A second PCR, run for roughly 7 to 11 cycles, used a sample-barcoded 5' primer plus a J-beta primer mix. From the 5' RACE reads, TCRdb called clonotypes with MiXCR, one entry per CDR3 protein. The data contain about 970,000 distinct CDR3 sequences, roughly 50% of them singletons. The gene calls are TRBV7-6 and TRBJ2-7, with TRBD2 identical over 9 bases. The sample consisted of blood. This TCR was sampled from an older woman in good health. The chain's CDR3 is CASSSGTSSSYEQYF. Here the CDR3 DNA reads TGTGCCAGCAGCTCAGGGACTAGCAGCTCCTACGAGCAGTACTTC.